This T cell receptor beta chain was obtained from a study of regulatory T cells in long-lasting Graves disease. The study's findings and limits: Favoring TRBV28, TRBJ1-2 and TRBJ2-5 was a feature seen in persistent disease. TCR diversity was lower in persistent Graves' patients (versus newly diagnosed ones).

Assembly of TCR beta libraries relied on iRepertoire HTBI primers together with Arm-PCR of CDR3 regions. In TCRdb, the multiplex PCR reads were re-called with MiXCR into one record per CDR3 protein. The sample includes around 500,000 distinct CDR3 sequences, 15% to 20% of them seen just once. Time point in this sample: newly diagnosed GD, antithyroid drugs for less than 3 months. RNA extracted from PBMCs served as the sequencing template. This clonotype was observed a few times. Its antigen is not identified. Between the trimmed V and J ends, which lost 2 bases and 4 bases, there was a span of 11 bases. Germline-derived CDR1 and CDR2 are MNHNS and SASEGT. This CDR3 is 15 amino acids long. These sequences were also reported in another study, on T cells in Graves' hyperthyroidism and ophthalmopathy.

This TCR was sampled from a woman aged 35-65 years with Graves disease. J is TRBJ1-4 and V is TRBV6-1; D not resolved. The input for sequencing was peripheral blood mononuclear cells (PBMCs), taken at new diagnosis, from a patient treated with antithyroid drugs. In DNA form, the CDR3 reads TGTGCCAGCAGTGAAATCCGGGGAGGTAATGAAAAACTGTTTTTT. Its protein is CASSEIRGGNEKLFF.